Below are 24 T cell receptor beta chains sequenced from a single sample in a study of shared clonotypes between healthy human individuals. TCRdb keeps only in-frame clones here, not all; method: immunoSEQ multiplex PCR. Altogether hundreds of thousands of clones are present, roughly four fifths being singletons, with the ten largest covering around 12%. The source material was PBMCs. All receptors derive from a woman in her thirties or forties in good health. Some clones in this sample may be carry-over from other donors' samples.

The V call is TRBV30, the J call TRBJ2-5; D is ambiguous. V lost 3 bases, J lost 4 bases, and 9 bases lay in between. This CDR3 spans 12 amino acids. The germline V gene encodes CDR1 GTSNPN and CDR2 SVGIG (reference sequence). The CDR3 spells CAWRQVVETQYF. CDR3 DNA: TGTGCCTGGAGGCAGGTGGTAGAGACCCAGTACTTC.

As concerns this clone: A far larger clone lies a single base away; this is likely a read error. This sample includes further DNA sequences coding for the same CDR3. J is TRBJ1-1 and V is TRBV19, with D hard to call. CDR1 LNHDA and CDR2 SQIVND come from the germline V gene (reference sequence). The CDR3 sequence is 12 residues long. The CDR3 region is CASSGLNTEAFF. In DNA form, the CDR3 reads TGTGCCAGCAGTGGATTGAACACTGAGGCTTTCTTT.

V gene TRBV28 combines with J gene TRBJ1-3; no firm D call. Trimming removed 2 bases from V and 0 bases from J, with 8 bases in between. The CDR3 runs 15 residues. Germline-derived CDR1 and CDR2 are MDHEN and SYDVKM. The chain's CDR3 is CASSLVYNSGNTIYF. CDR3 sequence (DNA): TGTGCCAGCAGTTTAGTTTACAACTCTGGAAACACCATATATTTT.

Concerning this clone itself: This is likely an artifact of a read error, given a far larger clone one base away. V and J are TRBV2 and TRBJ1-2; the D is unclear. The CDR3 covers 19 residues. In germline, CDR1 is SNHLY, CDR2 FYNNEI. CDR3 amino acids: CAGSDSLGLGPYWNYGYTF. CDR3 in DNA: TGTGCCGGCAGTGATTCGTTAGGACTGGGCCCCTATTGGAACTATGGCTACACCTTC. The variable domain in full, completed from reference TRBV2 and TRBJ1-2, reads EPEVTQTPSHQVTQMGQEVILRCVPISNHLYFYWYRQILGQKVEFLVSFYNNEISEKSEIFDDQFSVERPDGSNFTLKIRSTKLEDSAMYFCAGSDSLGLGPYWNYGYTFGSGTRLTVV.

Note on this clone: The same CDR3 can be traced to other DNA sequences in this sample. The chain employs TRBV28 and TRBJ2-1; TRBD1 matches at 11 bases. The V and J ends lost 5 bases and 7 bases, in that order; junction bases with no gene match: 10. The CDR3 is 16 amino acids. CDR1 and CDR2 (germline): MDHEN, SYDVKM. The CDR3 nucleotides read TGTGCCAGCAGTACCCCTGGGACAGGGGGGATTAATGAGCAGTTCTTC. It translates to CASSTPGTGGINEQFF.

This sequence joins TRBV28 and TRBJ1-1; D is unresolved. CDR3 length equals 14 residues. V was clipped by 1 base and J by 10 bases, with 16 bases between them. Germline V gene data show CDR1 as MDHEN and CDR2 as SYDVKM. The CDR3 region is CASSLFGRTVLAFF. DNA of the CDR3: TGTGCCAGCAGTTTATTTGGTCGGACGGTGCTAGCTTTCTTT.

This chain uses TRBV7-6 with TRBJ1-1, with D perhaps TRBD1 (5 bases). CDR1 and CDR2 from the germline V gene are SGHVS and FNYEAQ. The CDR3 extends over 14 amino acids. Deletions cut 5 bases from V and 3 bases from J, with 13 bases between. CDR3 sequence (DNA): TGTGCCAGCAGCCCCAGGGTGAGGGACACTGAAGCTTTCTTT. Its translation: CASSPRVRDTEAFF.

This clone was seen a few times. A far more abundant clone sits one base away, making this likely a read error. Other DNA variants within this sample encode the same CDR3. The V gene is TRBV5-1, the J gene TRBJ1-1; D unclear. Germline CDR1 SGHRS, CDR2 YFSETQ. The CDR3 sequence is 11 residues long. DNA for the CDR3: TGCGCCAGCAGGGATTATTCTGAGGCTTTCTTT. It is translated as CASRDYSEAFF.

Worth noting for this clone: A single base is all that separates this from a far larger clone, so a read error is likely. The sample contains more than one DNA sequence encoding this CDR3. This chain joins TRBV18 and TRBJ2-7, with D hard to call. This CDR3 spans 12 amino acids. V lost 6 bases and J 2 bases, leaving 8 bases between the germline ends. CDR1 is KGHSH and CDR2 is LQKENI in the germline V gene. The CDR3 DNA reads as TGTGCCAGCTCGCCCGAAACCTACGAGCAGTACTTC. Protein: CASSPETYEQYF.

The chain uses TRBV7-9 and TRBJ2-4; TRBD2 matches 13 bases. The CDR3 consists of 15 residues. Germline V CDR1 and CDR2: SEHNR, FQNEAQ (reference sequence). Trimming removed 1 base from V and 8 bases from J; junction bases left unmatched: 2. This CDR3 reads CASSLVGTSGDIQYF. In nucleotides, the CDR3 is TGTGCCAGCAGCTTAGTAGGGACTAGCGGGGACATTCAGTACTTC.

The chain uses TRBV27 and TRBJ1-2; a possible D gene is TRBD1 (5 bases). This CDR3 region has 15 residues. The ends were cut back, 5 bases at V and 3 bases at J, with 16 bases in the middle. In germline, CDR1 is MNHEY, CDR2 SMNVEV (reference sequence). CDR3 DNA: TGTGCCAGCAGTAACCAGGGAGGTTTTGACTATGGCTACACCTTC. Residues: CASSNQGGFDYGYTF.

The rearrangement joins TRBV5-1 to TRBJ2-1, with a tentative D call TRBD1 (5 bases). CDR1 and CDR2 from the germline V gene are SGHRS and YFSETQ. This CDR3 comprises 15 residues. V was clipped by 1 base and J by 0 bases, with 8 bases between them. In DNA, the CDR3 is TGCGCCAGCAGCTTGAGGCAGGGCTCCTACAATGAGCAGTTCTTC. Amino acid sequence: CASSLRQGSYNEQFF.

The rearrangement links TRBV6-5 to TRBJ2-1, with D perhaps matching TRBD2 (6 bases). The CDR3 is 16 amino acids. Germline V CDR1 and CDR2: MNHEY, SVGAGI. V was cut by 0 bases and J by 2 bases, with 11 bases left in between. The CDR3 reads CASSYSPRGTYNEQFF. As DNA, the CDR3 is TGTGCCAGCAGTTACTCCCCCCGGGGGACCTACAATGAGCAGTTCTTC.

This rearrangement joins TRBV28 to TRBJ2-7; 10 bases agree with TRBD2. V trimming: 8 bases; J trimming: 0 bases; junction bases outside the gene matches: 4. The CDR3 contains 14 residues. Germline assignment: CDR1 MDHEN and CDR2 SYDVKM. The CDR3: CASVAGGSSYEQYF. The CDR3 DNA reads as TGTGCCAGCGTAGCGGGAGGCAGCTCCTACGAGCAGTACTTC.

Notes on this clone: A single base is all that separates this from a far larger clone, so a read error is likely. The same CDR3 is also encoded by other DNA sequences in this sample. J is TRBJ2-3 and V is TRBV29-1, with TRBD2 as a possible D gene (5 bases). CDR3 length: 14 amino acids. Germline loops: CDR1 SQVTM, CDR2 ANQGSEA. Trimming removed 3 bases at V and 0 bases at J, with 10 bases between. CDR3 nucleotides: TGCAGCGTTGAGGCGGGTCTTAGCACAGATACGCAGTATTTT. It encodes CSVEAGLSTDTQYF.

The V and J genes are TRBV6-6 and TRBJ2-7; the D gene is possibly TRBD1 (6 bases). The CDR3 covers 14 residues. CDR1 MNHNY and CDR2 SVGAGI come from the germline V gene (reference sequence). Trimming shortened V by 7 bases and J by 4 bases, and 17 bases separated the two germline ends. This chain's CDR3 is CASNPRGEEYEQYF. Written as DNA, the CDR3 is TGTGCCAGCAACCCCAGGGGAGAAGAGTACGAGCAGTACTTC.

With respect to this clone: It is likely a read error: a sequence one base away is far more abundant. This rearrangement joins TRBV28 to TRBJ1-3; D is possibly TRBD1 (6 bases). With 7 bases removed from V and 4 bases from J, the gap between germline ends came to 11 bases. Germline V gene data show CDR1 as MDHEN and CDR2 as SYDVKM. The CDR3 length is 13 residues. The CDR3 nucleotides are TGTGCCAGCACCGGGACATCAGGAAACACCATATATTTT. Translated: CASTGTSGNTIYF.

Details on this clone: This sample also contains other DNA sequences that code for the same CDR3. The chain is built from TRBV10-3 and TRBJ2-7; D is perhaps TRBD1 (6 bases). The CDR3 is 12 amino acids. Germline V CDR1 and CDR2: ENHRY, SYGVKD. The V end lost 5 bases, the J end lost 3 bases, and 8 bases lay between the germline ends. The DNA for the CDR3 is TGTGCCATCAGTAGGACAGACTACGAGCAGTACTTC. Residues: CAISRTDYEQYF.

A word on this clone: Other nucleotide sequences from this sample produce the same CDR3. The gene calls are TRBV20-1 and TRBJ1-2, with no clear D. Trimming shortened V by 3 bases and J by 5 bases, and 4 bases separated the two germline ends. The germline gives CDR1 DFQATT, CDR2 SNEGSKA (reference sequence). This CDR3 has 10 residues. The CDR3 spells CSARGYGYTF. The CDR3 nucleotides read TGCAGTGCTAGGGGGTATGGCTACACCTTC.

The chain is built from TRBV7-9 and TRBJ2-7, with 8 bases that match TRBD2. The germline V gene encodes CDR1 SEHNR and CDR2 FQNEAQ (reference sequence). The CDR3 has 15 amino acids. Trimming cost V 5 bases and J 0 bases; bases outside gene matches: 6. CDR3: CASSTTSGSSYEQYF. CDR3 nucleotides: TGTGCCAGCAGCACAACAAGCGGGAGCTCCTACGAGCAGTACTTC.

The V gene is TRBV7-9, the J gene TRBJ1-1; D is ambiguous. Trimming removed 1 base from V and 4 bases from J, with 10 bases in between. Germline V gene sequence: CDR1 SEHNR, CDR2 FQNEAQ (reference sequence). The CDR3 has 14 residues. The DNA of the CDR3 is TGTGCCAGCAGCTTAGGGAGGTGGGGCACTGAAGCTTTCTTT. Its translation: CASSLGRWGTEAFF.

The chain employs TRBV27 and TRBJ1-1; 7 bases are shared with TRBD1. The ends lost 6 bases at V and 4 bases at J; junction bases unmatched: 11. CDR3 length: 15 amino acids. Germline V gene data show CDR1 as MNHEY and CDR2 as SMNVEV (reference sequence). In DNA, the CDR3 is TGTGCCAGCAGCCTAAGGGGACAGATCCGCACTGAAGCTTTCTTT. Encoded protein: CASSLRGQIRTEAFF.

Concerning this clone: A single base is all that separates this from a far larger clone, so a read error is likely. This chain uses TRBV28 with TRBJ1-1; 9 bases fit TRBD1. This CDR3 comprises 15 residues. The germline V gene has CDR1 MDHEN and CDR2 SYDVKM. V lost 11 bases to trimming and J lost 0 bases; unmatched junction nucleotides: 10. CDR3 sequence (DNA): TGTGCCGGCGGGGGGACAGGGAACATGAACACTGAAGCTTTCTTT. It yields the protein CAGGGTGNMNTEAFF.

J is TRBJ2-7 and V is TRBV7-9; D gene unclear. In germline, CDR1 is SEHNR, CDR2 FQNEAQ (reference sequence). The CDR3 contains 11 residues. V lost 2 bases to trimming and J lost 5 bases, with 4 bases between them. CDR3 coding DNA: TGTGCCAGCAGCTTAATCGACGAGCAGTACTTC. Its protein product is CASSLIDEQYF. The complete variable domain, with remaining parts taken from reference TRBV7-9 and TRBJ2-7, reads DTGVSQNPRHKITKRGQNVTFRCDPISEHNRLYWYRQTLGQGPEFLTYFQNEAQLEKSRLLSDRFSAERPKGSFSTLEIQRTEQGDSAMYLCASSLIDEQYFGPGTRLTVT.